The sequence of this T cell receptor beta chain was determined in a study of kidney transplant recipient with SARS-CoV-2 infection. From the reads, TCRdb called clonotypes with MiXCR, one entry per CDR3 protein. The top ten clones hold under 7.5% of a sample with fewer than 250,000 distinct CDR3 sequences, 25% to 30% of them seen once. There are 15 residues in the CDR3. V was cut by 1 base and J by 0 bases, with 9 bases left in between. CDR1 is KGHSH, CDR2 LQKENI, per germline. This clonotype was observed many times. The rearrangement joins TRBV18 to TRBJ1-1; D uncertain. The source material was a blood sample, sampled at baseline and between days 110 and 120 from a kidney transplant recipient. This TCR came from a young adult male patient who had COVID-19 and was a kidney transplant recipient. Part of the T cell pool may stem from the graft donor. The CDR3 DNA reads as TGTGCCAGCTCACCACGTCTAGGGTTGAACACTGAAGCTTTCTTT. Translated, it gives CASSPRLGLNTEAFF.